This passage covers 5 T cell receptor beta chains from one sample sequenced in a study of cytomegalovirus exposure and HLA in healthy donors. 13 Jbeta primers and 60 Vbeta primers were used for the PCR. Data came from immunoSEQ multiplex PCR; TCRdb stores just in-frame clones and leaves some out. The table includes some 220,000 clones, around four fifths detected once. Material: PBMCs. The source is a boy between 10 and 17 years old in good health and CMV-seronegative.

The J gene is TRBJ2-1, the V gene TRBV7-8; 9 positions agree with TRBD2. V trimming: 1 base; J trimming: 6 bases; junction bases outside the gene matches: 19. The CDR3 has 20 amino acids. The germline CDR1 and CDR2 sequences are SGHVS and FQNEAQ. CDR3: CASSLEVRRGGLRAGNEQFF. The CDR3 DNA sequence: TGTGCCAGCAGCTTAGAAGTACGGCGGGGGGGCCTTCGGGCGGGCAATGAGCAGTTCTTC.

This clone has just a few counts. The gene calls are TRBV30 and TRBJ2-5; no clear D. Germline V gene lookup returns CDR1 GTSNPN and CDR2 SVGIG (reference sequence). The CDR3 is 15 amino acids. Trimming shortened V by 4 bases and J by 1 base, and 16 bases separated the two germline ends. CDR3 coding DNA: TGTGCCTGGACTCCCCTGCGCCGCATCCAAGAGACCCAGTACTTC. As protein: CAWTPLRRIQETQYF.

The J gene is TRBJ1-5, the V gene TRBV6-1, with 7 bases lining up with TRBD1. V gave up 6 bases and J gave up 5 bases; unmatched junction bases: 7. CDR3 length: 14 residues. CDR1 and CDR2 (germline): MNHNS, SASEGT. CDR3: CASRRQGKYQPQHF. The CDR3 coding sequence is TGTGCCAGCAGAAGACAGGGCAAGTATCAGCCCCAGCATTTT.

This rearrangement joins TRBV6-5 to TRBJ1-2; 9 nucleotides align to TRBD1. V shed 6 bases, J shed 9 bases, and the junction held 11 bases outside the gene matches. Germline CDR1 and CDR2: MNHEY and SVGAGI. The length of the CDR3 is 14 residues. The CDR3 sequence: CASRRGQGLRSYTF. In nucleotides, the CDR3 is TGTGCCAGCAGAAGGGGACAGGGACTTCGTAGCTACACCTTC.

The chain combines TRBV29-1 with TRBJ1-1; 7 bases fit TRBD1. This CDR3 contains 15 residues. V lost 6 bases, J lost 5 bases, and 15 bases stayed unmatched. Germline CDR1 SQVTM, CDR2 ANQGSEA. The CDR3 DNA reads TGCAGCGTCGGTAGACGCGGAGGGGGCGGGACTGAAGCTTTCTTT. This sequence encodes CSVGRRGGGGTEAFF. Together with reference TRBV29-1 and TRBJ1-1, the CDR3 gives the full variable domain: SAVISQKPSRDICQRGTSLTIQCQVDSQVTMMFWYRQQPGQSLTLIATANQGSEATYESGFVIDKFPISRPNLTFSTLTVSNMSPEDSSIYLCSVGRRGGGGTEAFFGQGTRLTVV.